The rows below give T cell receptor beta chains drawn from one sample of a study of T cell responses to AZD1222 COVID-19 vaccine. TCRdb's table, derived via immunoSEQ multiplex PCR, lists solely in-frame clones and lacks some. The sample holds about 45,000 clones, about 78% seen once. Here the sequenced sample was peripheral blood, taken on day 0 of AZD1222 vaccination. These receptor sequences come from an adult in good health. The CDR3 runs from the conserved cysteine through the conserved F or W. The D gene is left open where the match is weak. Clone size appears in some rows only: once, few, many, or a class for an expanded clone.

TRBJ1-5	-	-	TRBV6-5	CASTPGMPADQPQHF	TGTGCCAGCACCCCCGGGATGCCTGCCGATCAGCCCCAGCATTTT
TRBJ2-1	-	-	TRBV12-5	CASGLVPLPTGKSSYNEQFF	TGTGCTAGTGGTTTGGTACCCCTACCAACAGGGAAAAGCTCCTACAATGAGCAGTTCTTC
TRBJ2-6	-	-	TRBV2	CASSQGTGANVLTF	TGTGCCAGCAGTCAGGGGACTGGGGCCAACGTCCTGACTTTC
TRBJ1-2	-	TRBD1	TRBV28	CASISTGQGAIGYTF	TGTGCCAGCATATCGACGGGACAGGGGGCTATCGGCTACACCTTC
TRBJ1-4	-	TRBD1	TRBV28	CASSSPDRVGEKLFF	TGTGCCAGCAGTTCCCCGGACAGGGTTGGCGAAAAACTGTTTTTT
TRBJ1-2	-	-	TRBV7-9	CASSLAHDWGGYTF	TGTGCCAGCAGCTTAGCGCACGATTGGGGGGGCTACACCTTC
TRBJ1-2	once	-	TRBV21-1	CASSKGAAPTLNYGYTF	TGTGCCAGCAGCAAGGGGGCAGCCCCGACATTAAACTATGGCTACACCTTC
TRBJ1-6	once	-	TRBV7-2	CASSLVEGLSSPLHF	TGTGCCAGCAGCTTAGTCGAGGGTTTAAGTTCACCCCTCCACTTT
TRBJ2-3	-	TRBD2	TRBV20-1	CSASRPGGGADTQYF	TGCAGTGCTAGTAGACCCGGGGGGGGCGCAGATACGCAGTATTTT
TRBJ1-1	few	-	TRBV28	CASSLGGLVNTEAFF	TGTGCCAGCAGTTTGGGGGGGTTGGTGAACACTGAAGCTTTCTTT
TRBJ2-5	-	TRBD1	TRBV5-1	CASSLGTGGETQYF	TGCGCCAGCAGCTTGGGGACAGGCGGCGAGACCCAGTACTTC
TRBJ1-5	-	TRBD1	TRBV28	CASRGTGGDQPQHF	TGTGCCAGCAGAGGGACAGGGGGCGATCAGCCCCAGCATTTT
TRBJ2-7	-	-	TRBV3-1/TRBV3-2	CASSQDTTNSREQYF	TGTGCCAGCAGCCAAGATACGACTAACTCTAGGGAGCAGTACTTC
TRBJ2-1	-	TRBD2	TRBV7-9	CASSLVSGGANEQFF	TGTGCCAGCAGCTTAGTCAGCGGGGGGGCAAATGAGCAGTTCTTC
TRBJ1-6	-	-	TRBV27	CASAQSGVGNSPLHF	TGTGCCAGCGCCCAATCCGGGGTGGGTAATTCACCCCTCCACTTT
TRBJ2-7	-	TRBD2	TRBV7-2	CASTSWGGEQYF	TGTGCCAGCACCTCGTGGGGGGGCGAGCAGTACTTC
TRBJ2-3	few	TRBD1	TRBV10-3	CAISEQGSVTDTQYF	TGTGCCATCAGTGAACAGGGGAGTGTCACAGATACGCAGTATTTT
TRBJ1-2	-	-	TRBV18	CASSPDEQGRDGYTF	TGTGCCAGCTCACCAGACGAGCAGGGGAGGGATGGCTACACCTTC
TRBJ1-4	-	-	TRBV28	CASSLATRSGGKLFF	TGTGCCAGCAGTTTAGCCACTCGGTCTGGAGGAAAACTGTTTTTT
TRBJ1-5	few	-	TRBV11-3	CASSSRVNQPQHF	TGTGCCAGCAGCTCGAGGGTCAATCAGCCCCAGCATTTT
TRBJ1-5	-	-	TRBV6-5	CASSSLGGQPQHF	TGTGCCAGCAGTTCCTTAGGTGGTCAGCCCCAGCATTTT
TRBJ2-3	-	-	TRBV7-2	CASSPLPTGTDTQYF	TGTGCCAGCAGCCCCCTCCCGACGGGCACAGATACGCAGTATTTT
TRBJ2-2	-	-	TRBV9	CASSVAGGGGNVGELFF	TGTGCCAGCAGCGTAGCTGGGGGAGGGGGCAATGTCGGGGAGCTGTTTTTT
TRBJ1-1	-	TRBD1	TRBV3-1/TRBV3-2	CASSLQQGAPTFF	TGTGCCAGCAGCTTACAACAGGGGGCGCCGACTTTCTTT
TRBJ2-7	-	-	TRBV28	CASSRPYEQYF	TGTGCCAGCAGTAGACCATACGAGCAGTACTTC
TRBJ1-2	-	-	TRBV6-1	CASSESREHGYTF	TGTGCCAGCAGTGAGAGCAGGGAACATGGCTACACCTTC